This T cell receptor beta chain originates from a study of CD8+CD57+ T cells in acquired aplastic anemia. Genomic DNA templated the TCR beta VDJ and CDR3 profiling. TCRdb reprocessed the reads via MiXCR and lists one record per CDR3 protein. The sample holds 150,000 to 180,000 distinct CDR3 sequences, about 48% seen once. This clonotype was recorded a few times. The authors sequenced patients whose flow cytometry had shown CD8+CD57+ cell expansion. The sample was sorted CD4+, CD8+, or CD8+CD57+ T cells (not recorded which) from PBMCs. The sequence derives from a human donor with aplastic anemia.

The CDR3 nucleotides are TGTGCCATCAGTGAATCGGGGACAGCCACAGATACGCAGTATTTT. Translating gives CAISESGTATDTQYF. J is TRBJ2-3 and V is TRBV10-3, with 7 bases matching TRBD1. The V gene's germline CDR1 is ENHRY and CDR2 SYGVKD. The CDR3 totals 15 residues. After removal of 3 bases from V and 2 bases from J, the junction contained 5 bases not matched to a gene.